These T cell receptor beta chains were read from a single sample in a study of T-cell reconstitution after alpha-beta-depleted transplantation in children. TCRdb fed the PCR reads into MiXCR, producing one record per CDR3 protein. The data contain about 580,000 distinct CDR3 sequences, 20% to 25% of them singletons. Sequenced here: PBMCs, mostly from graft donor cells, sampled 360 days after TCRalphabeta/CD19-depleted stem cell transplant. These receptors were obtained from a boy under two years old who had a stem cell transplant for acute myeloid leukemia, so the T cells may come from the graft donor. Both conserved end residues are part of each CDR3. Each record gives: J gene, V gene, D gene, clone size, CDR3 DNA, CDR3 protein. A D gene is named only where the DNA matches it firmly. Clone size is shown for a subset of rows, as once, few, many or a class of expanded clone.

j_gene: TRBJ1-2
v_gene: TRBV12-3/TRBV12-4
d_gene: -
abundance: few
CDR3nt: TGTGCCAGCAGTTGGGGCAGCTCTCAGGGCTACACCTTC
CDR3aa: CASSWGSSQGYTF

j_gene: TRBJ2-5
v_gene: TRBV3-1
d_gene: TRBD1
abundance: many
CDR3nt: TGTGCCAGCTTCCCCGGGGCAGGGGGTTCGGCGAAGTTTCGTACGGGACCCCAGTACTTC
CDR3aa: CASFPGAGGSAKFRTGPQYF

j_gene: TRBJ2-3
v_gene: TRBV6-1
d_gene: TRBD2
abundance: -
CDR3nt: TGTGCCAGCTGGGTCCTAGCGGGGGGATATGGAGATACGCAGTATTTT
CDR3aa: CASWVLAGGYGDTQYF

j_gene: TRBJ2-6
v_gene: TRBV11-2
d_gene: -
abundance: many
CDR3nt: TGTGCCAGCAGCCTCCCCTTACAGGTGTCGGGGGCCAACGTCCTGACTTTC
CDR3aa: CASSLPLQVSGANVLTF

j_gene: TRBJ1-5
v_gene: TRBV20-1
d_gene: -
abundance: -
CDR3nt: TGCAGTGCTATTATGGGGGTCAATCAGCCCCAGCATTTT
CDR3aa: CSAIMGVNQPQHF

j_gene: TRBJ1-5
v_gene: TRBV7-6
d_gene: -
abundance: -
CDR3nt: TGTGCCAGCAGCTTAGCAGGAGGGATGGGGCAGCCCCAGCATTTT
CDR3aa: CASSLAGGMGQPQHF

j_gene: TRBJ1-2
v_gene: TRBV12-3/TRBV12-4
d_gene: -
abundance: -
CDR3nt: TGTGCCAGCAGTCCCCCGGACGAGGGCTACACCTTC
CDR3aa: CASSPPDEGYTF

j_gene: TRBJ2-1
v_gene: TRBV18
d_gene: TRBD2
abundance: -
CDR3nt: TGTGCCAGCTCACCCTCCGGACTAGCGGGGGGTGATGAGCAGTTCTTC
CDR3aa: CASSPSGLAGGDEQFF

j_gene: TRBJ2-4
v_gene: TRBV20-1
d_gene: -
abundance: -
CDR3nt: TGCAGTGCTACGATCGCGGGATACAACATTCAGTACTTC
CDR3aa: CSATIAGYNIQYF

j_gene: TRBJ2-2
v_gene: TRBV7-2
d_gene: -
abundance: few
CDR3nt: TGTGCCAGCAGCTTAGTAATACAGAACACCGGGGAGCTGTTTTTT
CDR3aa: CASSLVIQNTGELFF

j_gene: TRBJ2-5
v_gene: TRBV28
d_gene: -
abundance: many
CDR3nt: TGTGCCAGGGGAAAATTCGAGACCCAGTACTTC
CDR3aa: CARGKFETQYF

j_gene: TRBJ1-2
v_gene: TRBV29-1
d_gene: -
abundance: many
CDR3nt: TGCAGCGTCTGGGGTACCACTAACTATGGCTACACCTTC
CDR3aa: CSVWGTTNYGYTF

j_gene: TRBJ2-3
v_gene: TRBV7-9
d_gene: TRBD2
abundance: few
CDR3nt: TGTGCCAGCACCCCGAGGGGACTAAGCACAGATACGCAGTATTTT
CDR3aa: CASTPRGLSTDTQYF

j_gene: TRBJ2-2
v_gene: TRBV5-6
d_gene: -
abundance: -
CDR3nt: TGTGCCAGCAGCTTGAGGGCGGCAGTCGTTTACACCGGGGAGCTGTTTTTT
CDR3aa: CASSLRAAVVYTGELFF

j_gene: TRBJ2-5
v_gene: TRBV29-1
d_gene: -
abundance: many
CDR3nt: TGCAGCGTTGACGCGTCCGGGGGTGGCGGAGAGACCCAGTACTTC
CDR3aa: CSVDASGGGGETQYF

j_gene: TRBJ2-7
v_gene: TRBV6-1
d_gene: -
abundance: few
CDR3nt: TGTGCCAGCAGCCCCGCCCGGGACGGTGGCTACGAGCAGTACTTC
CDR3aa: CASSPARDGGYEQYF

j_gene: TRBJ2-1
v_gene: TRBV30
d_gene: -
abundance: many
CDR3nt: TGTGCCTGGCAGCGTACATCCGGATCCTACAATGAGCAGTTCTTC
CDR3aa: CAWQRTSGSYNEQFF

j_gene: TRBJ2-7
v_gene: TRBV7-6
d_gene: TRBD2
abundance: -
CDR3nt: TGTGCCAGCAGCTTAGAGTCGGTGACTAGCGGGGGGGCCGTCTACGAGCAGTACTTC
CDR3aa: CASSLESVTSGGAVYEQYF

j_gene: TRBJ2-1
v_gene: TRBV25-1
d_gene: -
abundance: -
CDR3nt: TGTGCCAGCAGTGACGAGGGACACTACTACAATGAGCAGTTCTTC
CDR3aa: CASSDEGHYYNEQFF

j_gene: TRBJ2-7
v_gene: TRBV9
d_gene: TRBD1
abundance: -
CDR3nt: TGTGCCAGCAGCCCTGGGACAGGGAATTCCGACGAGCAGTACTTC
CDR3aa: CASSPGTGNSDEQYF

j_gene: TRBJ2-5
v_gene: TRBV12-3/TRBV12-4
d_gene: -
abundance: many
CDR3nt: TGTGCCAGCAGCGTTCAGGGGTTGGAGACCCAGTACTTC
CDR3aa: CASSVQGLETQYF

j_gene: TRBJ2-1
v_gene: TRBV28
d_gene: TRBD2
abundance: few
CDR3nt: TGTGCCAGCAGTTTACGGGGACTAGCGGGGGGGCCAGCCTACAATGAGCAGTTCTTC
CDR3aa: CASSLRGLAGGPAYNEQFF

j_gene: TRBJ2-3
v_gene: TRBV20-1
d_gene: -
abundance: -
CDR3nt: TGCAGTGCTAGTTCCCCGGACTCAATCACAGATACGCAGTATTTT
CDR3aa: CSASSPDSITDTQYF

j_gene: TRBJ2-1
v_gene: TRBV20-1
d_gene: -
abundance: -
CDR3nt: TGCAGTGCTAGAAGTTTCACAGGAGCACGCTACAATGAGCAGTTCTTC
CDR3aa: CSARSFTGARYNEQFF

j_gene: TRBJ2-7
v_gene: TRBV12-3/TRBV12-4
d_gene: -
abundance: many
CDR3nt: TGTGCCAGCAGTTTTCTTCTCACCTACGAGCAGTACTTC
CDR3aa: CASSFLLTYEQYF

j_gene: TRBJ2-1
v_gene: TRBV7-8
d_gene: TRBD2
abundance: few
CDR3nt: TGTGCCAGCAGCTTCAGGACTAGCGGTATAAGCTCCTACAATGAGCAGTTCTTC
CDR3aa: CASSFRTSGISSYNEQFF

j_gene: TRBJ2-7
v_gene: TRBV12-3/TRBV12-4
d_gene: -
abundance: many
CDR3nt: TGTGCCAGCAGTTTCGGGACGACCGGCGCTTGGGAGCAGTACTTC
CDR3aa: CASSFGTTGAWEQYF